The T cell receptor beta chain described here comes from a study of cytomegalovirus exposure and HLA in healthy donors. Primers: 60 Vbeta forward and 13 Jbeta reverse. Only in-frame clones appear in the TCRdb table, and some are missing; sequencing was by immunoSEQ multiplex PCR. The repertoire holds 120,000 to 150,000 clones, 80% seen once, with around 4.9% in the top ten. Germline CDR1 SGHNT, CDR2 YENEEA. The V and J ends lost 2 bases and 6 bases, in that order; junction bases with no gene match: 5. The CDR3 runs 15 residues. Concerning this clone: Antigen specificity is unknown.

Each donor was nominally healthy when sampled (though unrecorded immune exposures were likely). Study conclusions and caveats: Earlier analysis looked at TCR beta V segments, and most were productive about 87% or about 30% of the time. In a later analysis, about 17,000 TCR beta sequences were associated with HLA alleles at 0.05 false discovery rate.

The sample was PBMCs. The source is a male donor in good health and CMV-seronegative. This chain joins TRBV11-3 and TRBJ2-1; TRBD2 matches at 9 bases. CDR3 sequence (DNA): TGTGCCAGCAGCTTAACTAGCGGGTCCCGCAATGAGCAGTTCTTC. Translated, it gives CASSLTSGSRNEQFF.